This entry concerns a single T cell receptor (beta chain). Its antigen is unknown. The record originates from a study of graft-versus-host responses after intestinal transplantation. In the study overall: Every recipient underwent anti-thymocyte globulin induction, then tacrolimus and steroids for roughly three years.

V lost 0 bases and J lost 6; bases outside the gene matches: 4. This CDR3 has 15 amino acids. Germline V gene sequence: CDR1 LGHNT, CDR2 FRNRAP. Produced via immunoSEQ multiplex PCR; TCRdb's table is partial and in-frame only. The table lists some 86,000 clones, about 90% of them singletons. The starting material was unstimulated CD8+ T cells sorted from spleen or lymph node cells, obtained before intestinal transplant. The source is a human donor who received an intestinal transplant. This chain uses TRBV12-5 with TRBJ2-2; 7 bases line up with TRBD1. This CDR3 is CASGLVVTGSGELFF. The CDR3 nucleotides read TGTGCTAGTGGTTTGGTGGTGACAGGGTCCGGGGAGCTGTTTTTT. Combining the CDR3 with reference TRBV12-5 and TRBJ2-2 gives the whole variable domain DARVTQTPRHKVTEMGQEVTMRCQPILGHNTVFWYRQTMMQGLELLAYFRNRAPLDDSGMPKDRFSAEMPDATLATLKIQPSEPRDSAVYFCASGLVVTGSGELFFGEGSRLTVL.